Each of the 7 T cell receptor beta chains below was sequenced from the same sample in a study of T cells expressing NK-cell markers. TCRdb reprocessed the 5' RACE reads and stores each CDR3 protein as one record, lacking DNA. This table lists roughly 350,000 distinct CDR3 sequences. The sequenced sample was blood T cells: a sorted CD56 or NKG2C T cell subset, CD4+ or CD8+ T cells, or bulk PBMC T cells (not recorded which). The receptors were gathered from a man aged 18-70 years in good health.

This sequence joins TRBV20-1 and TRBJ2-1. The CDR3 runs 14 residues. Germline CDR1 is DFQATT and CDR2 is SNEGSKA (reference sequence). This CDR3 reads CSATPSSSYNEQFF.

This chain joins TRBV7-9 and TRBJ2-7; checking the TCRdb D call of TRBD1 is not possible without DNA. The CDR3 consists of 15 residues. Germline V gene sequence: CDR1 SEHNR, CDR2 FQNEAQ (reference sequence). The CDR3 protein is CASSDTGRVDYEQYF.

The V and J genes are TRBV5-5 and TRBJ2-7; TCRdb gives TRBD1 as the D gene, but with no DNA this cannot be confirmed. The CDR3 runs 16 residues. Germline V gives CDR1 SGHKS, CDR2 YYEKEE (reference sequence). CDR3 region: CASRASGPGGTYEQYF.

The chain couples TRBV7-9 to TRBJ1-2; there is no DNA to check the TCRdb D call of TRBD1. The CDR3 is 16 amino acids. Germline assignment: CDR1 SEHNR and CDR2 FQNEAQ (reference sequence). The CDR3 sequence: CASSSNPGQGVYGYTF.

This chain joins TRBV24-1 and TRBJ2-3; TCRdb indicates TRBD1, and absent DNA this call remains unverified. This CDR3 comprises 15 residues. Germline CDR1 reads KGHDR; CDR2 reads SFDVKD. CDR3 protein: CATSGRGASTDTQYF.

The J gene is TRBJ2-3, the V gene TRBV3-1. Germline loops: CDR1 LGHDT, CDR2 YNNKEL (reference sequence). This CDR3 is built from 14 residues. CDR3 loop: CASSRNVGTDTQYF.

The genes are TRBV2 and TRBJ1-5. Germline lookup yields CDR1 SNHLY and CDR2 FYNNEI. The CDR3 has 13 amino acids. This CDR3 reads CASSGTFNQPQHF. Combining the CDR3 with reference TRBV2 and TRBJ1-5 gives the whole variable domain EPEVTQTPSHQVTQMGQEVILRCVPISNHLYFYWYRQILGQKVEFLVSFYNNEISEKSEIFDDQFSVERPDGSNFTLKIRSTKLEDSAMYFCASSGTFNQPQHFGDGTRLSIL.